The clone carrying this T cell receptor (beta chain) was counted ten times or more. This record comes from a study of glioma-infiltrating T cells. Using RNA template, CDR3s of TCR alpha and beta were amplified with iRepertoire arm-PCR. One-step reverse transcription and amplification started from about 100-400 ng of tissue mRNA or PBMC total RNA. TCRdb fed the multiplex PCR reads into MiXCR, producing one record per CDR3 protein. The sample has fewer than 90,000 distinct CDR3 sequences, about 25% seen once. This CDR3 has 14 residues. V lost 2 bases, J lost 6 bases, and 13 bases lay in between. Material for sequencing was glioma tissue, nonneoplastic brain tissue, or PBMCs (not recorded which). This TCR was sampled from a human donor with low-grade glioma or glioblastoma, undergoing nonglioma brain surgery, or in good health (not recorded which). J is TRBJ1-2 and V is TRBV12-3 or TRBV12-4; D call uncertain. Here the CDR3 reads CASSLSGASHGYTF. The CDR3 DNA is TGTGCCAGCAGTTTATCGGGAGCATCGCATGGCTACACCTTC.